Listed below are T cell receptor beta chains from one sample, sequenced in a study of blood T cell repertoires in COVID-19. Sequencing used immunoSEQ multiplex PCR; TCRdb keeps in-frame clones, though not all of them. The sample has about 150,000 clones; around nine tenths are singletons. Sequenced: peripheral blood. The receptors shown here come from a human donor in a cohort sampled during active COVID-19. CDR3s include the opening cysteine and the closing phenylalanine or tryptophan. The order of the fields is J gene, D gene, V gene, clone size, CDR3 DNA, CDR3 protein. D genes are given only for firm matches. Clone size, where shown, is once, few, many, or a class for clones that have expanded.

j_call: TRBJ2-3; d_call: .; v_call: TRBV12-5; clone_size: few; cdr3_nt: TGTGCTAGTGGTTTGGGCAGTAGCACAGATACGCAGTATTTT; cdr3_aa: CASGLGSSTDTQYF
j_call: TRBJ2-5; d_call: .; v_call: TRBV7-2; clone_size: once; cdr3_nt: TGTGCCAGCAGCTTGGTAAGGGGTAACCAAGAGACCCAGTACTTC; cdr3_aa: CASSLVRGNQETQYF
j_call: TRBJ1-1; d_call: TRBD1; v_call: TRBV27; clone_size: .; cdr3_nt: TGTGCCAGCAGTTTAAAGTCCGGGACAGTGAACACTGAAGCTTTCTTT; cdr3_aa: CASSLKSGTVNTEAFF
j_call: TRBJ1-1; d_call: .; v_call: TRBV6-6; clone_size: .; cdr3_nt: TGTGCCAGCAGCCCAGCAGGGGATTGGACTGAAGCTTTCTTT; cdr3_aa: CASSPAGDWTEAFF
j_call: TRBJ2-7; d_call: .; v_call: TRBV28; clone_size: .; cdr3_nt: TGTGCCAGCAGTTTAACTTCCTACGAGCAGTACTTC; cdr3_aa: CASSLTSYEQYF
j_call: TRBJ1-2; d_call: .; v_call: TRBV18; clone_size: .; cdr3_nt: TGTGCCAGCTCACCAGCAGGGGATGGCGGCTACACCTTC; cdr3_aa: CASSPAGDGGYTF
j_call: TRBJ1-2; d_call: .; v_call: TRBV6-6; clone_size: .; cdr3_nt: TGTGCCAGCACCTACAGGGATGGAGATGGCTACACCTTC; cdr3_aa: CASTYRDGDGYTF
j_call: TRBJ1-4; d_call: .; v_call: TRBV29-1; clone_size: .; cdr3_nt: TGCAGCGTTGGTCGGGGGAATAATGAAAAACTGTTTTTT; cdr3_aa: CSVGRGNNEKLFF
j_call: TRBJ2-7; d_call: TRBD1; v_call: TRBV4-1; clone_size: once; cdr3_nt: TGCGCCAGCAGCTTACAGGGGACAGGCGATTACGAGCAGTACTTC; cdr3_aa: CASSLQGTGDYEQYF
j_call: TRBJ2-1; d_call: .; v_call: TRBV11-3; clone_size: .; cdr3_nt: TGTGCCAGCAGCTTAGTCGGGGACAATGAGCAGTTCTTC; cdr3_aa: CASSLVGDNEQFF
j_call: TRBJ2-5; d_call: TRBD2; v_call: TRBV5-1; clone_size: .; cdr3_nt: TGCGCCAGCAGGTCCTCTCTAGCGGGAGGGCCGGAGACCCAGTACTTC; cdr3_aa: CASRSSLAGGPETQYF
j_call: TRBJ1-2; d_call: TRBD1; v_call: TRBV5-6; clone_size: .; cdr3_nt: TGTGCCAGCAGCTCGACAGGGACCTATGGCTACACCTTC; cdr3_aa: CASSSTGTYGYTF
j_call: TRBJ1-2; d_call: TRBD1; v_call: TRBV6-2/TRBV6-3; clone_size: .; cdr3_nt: TGTGCCAGCAGTTACTCGGGGACAGAGTTATTCTATGGCTACACCTTC; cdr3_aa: CASSYSGTELFYGYTF
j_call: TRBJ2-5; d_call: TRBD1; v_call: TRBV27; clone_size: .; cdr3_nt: TGTGCCAGCAGTTATACTTCAGGGGGCAGGGGGACCCAGTACTTC; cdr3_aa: CASSYTSGGRGTQYF
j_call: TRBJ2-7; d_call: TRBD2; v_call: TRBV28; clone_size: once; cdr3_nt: TGTGCCAGCAGTGGACTAGCGGGAGGGAATCACGAGCAGTACTTC; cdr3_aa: CASSGLAGGNHEQYF
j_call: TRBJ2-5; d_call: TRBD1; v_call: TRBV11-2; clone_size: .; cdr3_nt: TGTGCCAGCAGCCGGGACAGCCTTTGGGGGGAGACCCAGTACTTC; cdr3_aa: CASSRDSLWGETQYF
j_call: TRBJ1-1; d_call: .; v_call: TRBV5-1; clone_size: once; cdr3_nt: TGCGCCAGCAGCTTGGCCGACGCGGACACTGAAGCTTTCTTT; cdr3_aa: CASSLADADTEAFF
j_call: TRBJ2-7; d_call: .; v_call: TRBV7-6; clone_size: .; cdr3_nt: TGTGCCAGCAGCTTGTCCAGGGGTAAAGAGCAGTACTTC; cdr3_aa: CASSLSRGKEQYF
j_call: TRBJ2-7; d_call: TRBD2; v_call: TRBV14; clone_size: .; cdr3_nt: TGTGCCAGCAGCCAGCCCGCTAGCGGGAGAGCCTACGAGCAGTACTTC; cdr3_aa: CASSQPASGRAYEQYF
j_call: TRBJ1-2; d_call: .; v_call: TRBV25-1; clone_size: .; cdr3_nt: TGTGCCAGCAGTTCGGGGGAAAGGAACTATGGCTACACCTTC; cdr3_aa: CASSSGERNYGYTF
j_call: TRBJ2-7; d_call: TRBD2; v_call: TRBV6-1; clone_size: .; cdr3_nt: TGTGCCAGCAGTGAAGGGGGGAGCGGGGGGGCCTACGAGCAGTACTTC; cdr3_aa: CASSEGGSGGAYEQYF
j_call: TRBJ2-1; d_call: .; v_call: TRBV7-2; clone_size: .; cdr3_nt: TGTGCCAGCCGCGGGATACTAAAGGATACTCAGTCCTACAATGAGCAGTTCTTC; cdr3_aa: CASRGILKDTQSYNEQFF
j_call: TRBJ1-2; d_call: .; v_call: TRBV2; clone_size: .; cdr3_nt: TGTGCCAGCAGGTCTCCAGGGCGGGGGCAAAGGGGTTATGGCTACACCTTC; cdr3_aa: CASRSPGRGQRGYGYTF
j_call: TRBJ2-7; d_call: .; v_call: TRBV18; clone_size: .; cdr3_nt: TGTGCCAGCTCACCGCGGGACGAGCAGTACTTC; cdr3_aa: CASSPRDEQYF
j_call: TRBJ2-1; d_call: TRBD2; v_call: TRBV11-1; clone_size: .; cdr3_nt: TGTGCCAGCAGCTTAGGGACTAGGAGTGACAATGAGCAGTTCTTC; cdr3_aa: CASSLGTRSDNEQFF
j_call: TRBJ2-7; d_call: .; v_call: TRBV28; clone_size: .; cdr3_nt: TGTGCCATCAGCCTCGGGGTGGGAAACGAGCAGTACTTC; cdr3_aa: CAISLGVGNEQYF